The 10 T cell receptor beta chains reported below all come from one sample, sequenced in a study of response to subunit inactivated influenza vaccine. In TCRdb, the RT-PCR reads were re-called with MiXCR into one record per CDR3 protein. The table includes 560,000 or so distinct CDR3 sequences, 7.6% detected once. The material sequenced was PBMCs from blood, taken 23 months after vaccination. The receptor set was obtained from a man aged 50 to 75 who received an inactivated influenza vaccine.

The CDR3, as DNA: TGTGCCAGCAGTGAATGGTTTTCTGGAAACACCATATATTTT. This translates into CASSEWFSGNTIYF. V and J are TRBV2 and TRBJ1-3; unclear D gene. The CDR3 totals 14 residues. CDR1 is SNHLY and CDR2 is FYNNEI in the germline V gene. V lost 2 bases to trimming and J lost 1 base, with 6 bases between them.

This clonotype has just a few counts. The V gene is TRBV9, the J gene TRBJ2-3; TRBD2 aligns across 10 bases. J lost 4 bases, V lost 0 bases, and 5 bases had no gene match. This CDR3 region has 16 residues. Germline V gene data show CDR1 as SGDLS and CDR2 as YYNGEE. The CDR3 protein is CASSVAAGGPSDTQYF. CDR3 DNA sequence: TGTGCCAGCAGCGTAGCAGCGGGAGGGCCCTCAGATACGCAGTATTTT. Using reference TRBV9 and TRBJ2-3 for the parts outside the CDR3, the full variable domain is DSGVTQTPKHLITATGQRVTLRCSPRSGDLSVYWYQQSLDQGLQFLIQYYNGEERAKGNILERFSAQQFPDLHSELNLSSLELGDSALYFCASSVAAGGPSDTQYFGPGTRLTVL.

The chain carries TRBV24-1 and TRBJ1-1; maybe TRBD1 (5 bases). Germline-derived CDR1 and CDR2 are KGHDR and SFDVKD. V lost 7 bases and J lost 1, with 6 bases in between. CDR3 length: 12 residues. CDR3 residues: CATRGPNTEAFF. The CDR3 nucleotides are TGTGCCACCAGGGGGCCGAACACTGAAGCTTTCTTT.

The chain has TRBV5-6 and TRBJ1-1, with D uncertain. CDR1 SGHDT and CDR2 YYEEEE come from the germline V gene. V shed 1 base and J shed 4 bases, with 8 bases lying between them. The CDR3 has 13 residues. CDR3: CASSLLSATEAFF. The CDR3 DNA reads as TGTGCCAGCAGCTTGCTGTCCGCCACTGAAGCTTTCTTT.

The sample holds a few counts of this clonotype. Here the CDR3 reads CASSDKGLYEQYF. CDR3 bases: TGTGCCAGCAGCGATAAAGGGCTCTACGAGCAGTACTTC. The V gene is TRBV7-9, the J gene TRBJ2-7; the D is unclear. The V end lost 5 bases, the J end lost 3 bases, and 11 bases lay between the germline ends. Germline V gene lookup returns CDR1 SEHNR and CDR2 FQNEAQ (reference sequence). This CDR3 is 13 amino acids long.

The rearrangement uses TRBV9 and TRBJ2-3; D ambiguous. Trimming left V 0 bases short and J 7 bases short, with 9 bases between. The CDR3 runs 13 residues. The germline CDR1 and CDR2 sequences are SGDLS and YYNGEE. The CDR3 DNA follows: TGTGCCAGCAGCGTAGCTATTGGAAATACGCAGTATTTT. Residues: CASSVAIGNTQYF.

This clonotype appeared many times. The chain employs TRBV13 and TRBJ2-3; either TRBD1 or TRBD2 may supply D (5 bases each). Germline V gene lookup returns CDR1 PRHDT and CDR2 FYEKMQ (reference sequence). Trimming cost V 3 bases and J 2 bases, with 9 bases left between them. The length of the CDR3 is 14 residues. CDR3: CASSFGADTDTQYF. As DNA, the CDR3 is TGTGCCAGCAGCTTCGGGGCCGACACAGATACGCAGTATTTT.

This chain connects TRBV5-4 to TRBJ2-1, with 13 bases lining up with TRBD2. CDR1 is SGHNT and CDR2 is YYREEE in the germline V gene (reference sequence). V was clipped by 0 bases and J by 5 bases; unmatched bases: 2. This CDR3 comprises 16 residues. The DNA of the CDR3 is TGTGCCAGCAGCTTGGCCGGGACTAGCGGGGACAATGAGCAGTTCTTC. The encoded protein is CASSLAGTSGDNEQFF.

This clonotype appeared many times. V gene TRBV28 combines with J gene TRBJ2-7; D remains unclear. V shed 3 bases and J shed 1 base, with 13 bases lying between them. Looked up from germline, CDR1 is MDHEN and CDR2 is SYDVKM. The CDR3 contains 15 residues. The CDR3 DNA reads as TGTGCCAGCAGTTTGGTGGGGTCTCAGTCCTACGAGCAGTACTTC. It yields the protein CASSLVGSQSYEQYF.

The genes are TRBV4-2 and TRBJ2-2; 7 bases are a match to TRBD1. Germline lookup yields CDR1 LGHNA and CDR2 YNFKEQ. This CDR3 has 14 residues. V dropped 3 bases and J dropped 3; count of bases not matched to a gene: 1. CDR3 sequence: CASSHDRDTGELFF. DNA of the CDR3: TGTGCCAGCAGCCACGACAGGGACACCGGGGAGCTGTTTTTT.